This T cell receptor beta chain was sequenced for a study of T cell changes during pregnancy in multiple sclerosis. Produced via immunoSEQ multiplex PCR; TCRdb's table is partial and in-frame only. Of 30,000 to 50,000 clones listed, approximately 90% are singletons. V was trimmed by 2 bases and J by 7 bases, leaving 12 bases between them. Germline V gene lookup returns CDR1 SGHTA and CDR2 FQGNSA. The CDR3 extends over 15 amino acids. The V and J genes are TRBV7-2 and TRBJ1-6, with D uncertain. The sequence was obtained from a female donor in good health, enrolled as a control in a pregnancy study. The sequencing used CD4+ T cells from peripheral blood mononuclear cells, collected in the first trimester of pregnancy. The CDR3 reads CASSLNSPRNSPLHF. In DNA, the CDR3 is TGTGCCAGCAGCTTAAACAGCCCCAGAAATTCACCCCTCCACTTT.